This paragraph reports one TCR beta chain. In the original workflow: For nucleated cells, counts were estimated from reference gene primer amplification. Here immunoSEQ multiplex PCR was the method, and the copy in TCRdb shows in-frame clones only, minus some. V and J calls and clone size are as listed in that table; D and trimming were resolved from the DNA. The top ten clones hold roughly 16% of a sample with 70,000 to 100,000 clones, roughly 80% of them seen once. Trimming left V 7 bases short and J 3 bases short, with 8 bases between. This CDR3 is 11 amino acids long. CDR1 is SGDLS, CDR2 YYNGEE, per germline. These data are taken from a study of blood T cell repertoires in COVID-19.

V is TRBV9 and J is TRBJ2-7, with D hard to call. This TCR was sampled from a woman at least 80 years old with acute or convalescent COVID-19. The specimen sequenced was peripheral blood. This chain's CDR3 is CASSRGYEQYF. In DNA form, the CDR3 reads TGTGCCAGCTCCAGAGGCTACGAGCAGTACTTC.